A single sample is the source of the 11 T cell receptor beta chains below, sequenced in a study of shared clonotypes between healthy human individuals. Assay: immunoSEQ multiplex PCR; the TCRdb copy retains only in-frame clones and omits some. The sample carries some 1.4 million clones, over 95% recorded once. Sample: naive CD4+ T cells sorted from blood. Subset denoted: CD45RA+ positively selected. The receptor source for this set is a man aged 30 to 45 in good health.

This sequence joins TRBV14 and TRBJ1-2; 10 bases align to TRBD1. Germline V gives CDR1 SGHDN, CDR2 FVKESK. The CDR3 contains 16 residues. V gave up 2 bases and J gave up 6 bases; unmatched junction bases: 9. The DNA for the CDR3 is TGTGCCAGCAGCCAACTCGACAGGGGGCAACTGGATGGCTACACCTTC. Translated: CASSQLDRGQLDGYTF.

The rearrangement joins TRBV5-1 to TRBJ2-7; no clear D gene. The length of the CDR3 is 16 residues. V was clipped by 4 bases and J by 1 base, with 18 bases between them. Per germline, CDR1 SGHRS and CDR2 YFSETQ. CDR3 DNA sequence: TGCGCCAGCAGCCCGGTTGCTCGGTTGGTTTCCTACGAGCAGTACTTC. This encodes CASSPVARLVSYEQYF.

The V gene is TRBV27, the J gene TRBJ1-4, with D unclear. This CDR3 comprises 16 residues. Per the germline V gene, CDR1 is MNHEY and CDR2 is SMNVEV (reference sequence). Deletions cut 2 bases from V and 0 bases from J, with 10 bases between. The DNA of the CDR3 is TGTGCCAGCAGTTTACGGGCCGCTGCAACTAATGAAAAACTGTTTTTT. It specifies CASSLRAAATNEKLFF.

This sequence joins TRBV9 and TRBJ2-6; D might be TRBD1 (6 bases). Looked up from germline, CDR1 is SGDLS and CDR2 is YYNGEE. V lost 5 bases, J lost 2 bases, and 11 bases lay in between. This CDR3 region has 15 residues. As DNA, the CDR3 is TGTGCCAGCAGTGGAACAGGGCCTGGGGCCAACGTCCTGACTTTC. Residues: CASSGTGPGANVLTF.

V and J are TRBV7-9 and TRBJ2-5; D possibly corresponds to TRBD1 (5 bases). Trimming removed 1 base from V and 7 bases from J, with 10 bases in between. CDR1 and CDR2 (germline): SEHNR, FQNEAQ (reference sequence). The CDR3 spans 13 residues. CDR3 loop: CASSLVGDGTQYF. The CDR3 DNA reads as TGTGCCAGCAGCTTAGTAGGGGATGGGACCCAGTACTTC. The complete variable domain, with remaining parts taken from reference TRBV7-9 and TRBJ2-5, reads DTGVSQNPRHKITKRGQNVTFRCDPISEHNRLYWYRQTLGQGPEFLTYFQNEAQLEKSRLLSDRFSAERPKGSFSTLEIQRTEQGDSAMYLCASSLVGDGTQYFGPGTRLLVL.

The rearrangement uses TRBV27 and TRBJ2-1, with 8 bases that match TRBD1. Unmatched junction bases numbered 6, after V lost 5 bases and J lost 0 bases. Germline V CDR1 and CDR2: MNHEY, SMNVEV (reference sequence). The CDR3 has 16 residues. CDR3 region: CASSRRDRSSYNEQFF. In DNA form, the CDR3 reads TGTGCCAGCAGTCGCCGGGACAGGAGCTCCTACAATGAGCAGTTCTTC.

The DNA of the CDR3 is TGTGCCAGCACCACTTCTTTGGGACAGGCCGGCGAAGCTTTCTTT. Translated, it gives CASTTSLGQAGEAFF. The rearrangement joins TRBV5-4 to TRBJ1-1, with TRBD1 matching 8 bases. The CDR3 extends over 15 amino acids. Germline V CDR1 and CDR2: SGHNT, YYREEE (reference sequence). J gave up 8 bases and V 6 bases, and 15 bases lay outside the gene matches.

The chain joins TRBV10-2 to TRBJ1-1, with D hard to call. The V gene's germline CDR1 is WSHSY and CDR2 SAAADI. CDR3 length: 12 residues. Between the trimmed V and J ends, which lost 5 bases and 1 base, there was a span of 5 bases. This CDR3 reads CASSSGNTEAFF. The CDR3 bases are TGCGCCAGCAGTTCAGGGAACACTGAAGCTTTCTTT.

The chain employs TRBV28 and TRBJ1-2; TRBD1 agrees at 12 bases. V trimming: 8 bases; J trimming: 3 bases; junction bases outside the gene matches: 13. Germline-derived CDR1 and CDR2 are MDHEN and SYDVKM. This CDR3 is built from 17 residues. The CDR3 spells CASEMSGTGGFDYGYTF. In DNA, the CDR3 is TGTGCCAGCGAAATGTCCGGGACAGGGGGCTTCGACTATGGCTACACCTTC.

CDR3 DNA: TGTGCCAGCAGCCAAGCCCCTTCCGGGGTTAGCGGGACGATACCGATCTACGAGCAGTACTTC. Amino acids: CASSQAPSGVSGTIPIYEQYF. The chain is built from TRBV14 and TRBJ2-7; 8 bases are shared with TRBD2. The CDR3 is 21 amino acids. Germline lookup yields CDR1 SGHDN and CDR2 FVKESK. V lost 1 base, J lost 3 bases, and 23 bases stayed unmatched.

This chain joins TRBV10-3 and TRBJ1-3; possible D gene TRBD1, 5 bases. CDR1 and CDR2 from the germline V gene are ENHRY and SYGVKD. The CDR3 spans 16 residues. Trimming left V 3 bases short and J 4 bases short, with 16 bases between. In nucleotides, the CDR3 is TGTGCCATCAGTGATAAGGCAGGGAGCTTAGGAAACACCATATATTTT. Translating it yields CAISDKAGSLGNTIYF.